Below are 23 T cell receptor beta chains sequenced from a single sample in a study of cytomegalovirus exposure and HLA in healthy donors. PCR used 60 Vbeta primers and 13 Jbeta primers. The data were produced by immunoSEQ multiplex PCR, yet TCRdb's version contains in-frame clones alone and is incomplete. Here the sample spans around 200,000 clones, under 70% being singletons. The sequenced sample was PBMCs. The receptors originated from a man aged 35-49 years in good health and CMV-seropositive.

V usage is TRBV7-2 and J usage is TRBJ2-2; TRBD2 aligns across 14 bases. The CDR3 runs to 15 residues. Germline CDR1 reads SGHTA; CDR2 reads FQGNSA. Unmatched junction bases numbered 3, after V lost 6 bases and J lost 6 bases. The CDR3 sequence is CASRGTSGGPGELFF. The CDR3 DNA reads as TGTGCCAGCAGGGGGACTAGCGGGGGCCCCGGGGAGCTGTTTTTT.

The rearrangement joins TRBV5-1 to TRBJ1-1; 8 positions agree with TRBD1. In germline, CDR1 is SGHRS, CDR2 YFSETQ. This CDR3 region has 14 residues. V lost 3 bases to trimming and J lost 3 bases; unmatched junction nucleotides: 4. CDR3 sequence: CASSYGQGDTEAFF. In DNA form, the CDR3 reads TGCGCCAGCAGCTACGGACAGGGTGACACTGAAGCTTTCTTT.

This clone came up a few times. The chain has TRBV14 and TRBJ2-2; perhaps TRBD2 as D (5 bases). The CDR3 totals 14 residues. V gave up 1 base and J gave up 5 bases, with 8 bases separating them. Germline V CDR1 and CDR2: SGHDN, FVKESK. The CDR3 nucleotides read TGTGCCAGCAGCCAAGTAGGACTGACCGGGGAGCTGTTTTTT. As protein: CASSQVGLTGELFF.

Only a few counts were recorded for this clone. The gene calls are TRBV9 and TRBJ2-7, with 11 positions matching TRBD2. The CDR3 is made up of 15 amino acids. Trimming cost V 1 base and J 1 base; bases outside gene matches: 1. From germline, CDR1 is SGDLS and CDR2 YYNGEE. The CDR3: CASSVTSGGSYEQYF. DNA for the CDR3: TGTGCCAGCAGCGTAACTAGCGGGGGTTCCTACGAGCAGTACTTC.

In its sample, this clone was seen once. V is TRBV7-8 and J is TRBJ1-5; weak D call: TRBD1 (5 bases). With 2 bases removed from V and 4 bases from J, the gap between germline ends came to 18 bases. Germline-derived CDR1 and CDR2 are SGHVS and FQNEAQ. The CDR3 runs to 17 residues. CDR3 sequence (DNA): TGTGCCAGCAGCTTACTGACAGAGTTAACGTCTAATCAGCCCCAGCATTTT. It yields the protein CASSLLTELTSNQPQHF.

The table lists this clone with a few counts. The CDR3, as DNA: TGCGCCAGCAGCCCGGGACAGGGGGTTTCGGGGGAGCTGTTTTTT. Amino acids: CASSPGQGVSGELFF. The V gene is TRBV5-1, the J gene TRBJ2-2, with 11 positions matching TRBD1. The CDR3 totals 15 residues. Germline V CDR1 and CDR2: SGHRS, YFSETQ. The V gene end was trimmed by 4 bases and the J gene end by 8 bases; junction bases not matched to a gene: 7.

V is TRBV5-6 and J is TRBJ1-6; D gene unclear. Trimming pared 0 bases from V and 5 bases from J, leaving 12 bases between. Germline CDR1 is SGHDT and CDR2 is YYEEEE. This CDR3 spans 16 amino acids. CDR3 amino acids: CASSLVSRSDNSPLHF. The CDR3 nucleotides are TGTGCCAGCAGCTTGGTTTCCCGCAGCGATAATTCACCCCTCCACTTT.

CDR3 nucleotides: TGTGCCAGCAGCTTAGCGGGTAAAGGGGGATTGACTGAAGCTTTCTTT. Translated: CASSLAGKGGLTEAFF. The chain is built from TRBV7-6 and TRBJ1-1; a possible D gene is TRBD1 (6 bases). The germline CDR1 and CDR2 sequences are SGHVS and FNYEAQ. V lost 0 bases and J 5 bases, leaving 16 bases between the germline ends. This CDR3 contains 16 residues.

There are a few counts of this clone. The chain links TRBV5-6 to TRBJ2-7, with 8 bases fitting TRBD2. Germline V CDR1 and CDR2: SGHDT, YYEEEE. Trimming at V came to 0 bases and at J to 2 bases, leaving 4 bases not matched to a gene. The length of the CDR3 is 15 residues. CDR3 protein: CASSLDRRGAYEQYF. The CDR3 DNA reads TGTGCCAGCAGCTTGGATAGGCGGGGGGCCTACGAGCAGTACTTC.

This clone turned up a few times. V and J are TRBV29-1 and TRBJ2-5; tentative D call: TRBD2 (6 bases). The V end lost 4 bases, the J end lost 5 bases, and 20 bases lay between the germline ends. Germline V lookup: CDR1 SQVTM, CDR2 ANQGSEA. This CDR3 spans 15 amino acids. CDR3 protein: CSVVRRSGGLETQYF. In DNA form, the CDR3 reads TGCAGCGTTGTGAGAAGGTCTGGAGGGCTTGAGACCCAGTACTTC.

The sample holds one count of this clone. This chain uses TRBV5-4 with TRBJ2-2; the D gene is possibly TRBD1 (6 bases). Germline V CDR1 and CDR2: SGHNT, YYREEE (reference sequence). This CDR3 has 16 amino acids. Between the trimmed V and J ends, which lost 3 bases and 3 bases, there was a span of 15 bases. The CDR3 sequence: CASSWASTGHTGELFF. The CDR3 DNA follows: TGTGCCAGCAGCTGGGCTAGCACAGGGCACACCGGGGAGCTGTTTTTT.

In this sample, this clone turned up once. This chain connects TRBV23-1 to TRBJ1-3; TRBD1 agrees at 8 bases. TRBV23-1 is labeled an ORF, and its function is uncertain. The CDR3 sequence is 14 residues long. The ends lost 8 bases at V and 2 bases at J; junction bases unmatched: 5. Here the CDR3 DNA reads TGCGCCAGCGCAGCAGGGGGCACTGGAAACACCATATATTTT. Translated, it gives CASAAGGTGNTIYF.

This clone came up a few times. Other DNA sequences of this sample code for an identical CDR3. V usage is TRBV5-1 and J usage is TRBJ2-1, with TRBD1 identical over 7 bases. The CDR3 sequence is 16 residues long. J lost 4 bases, V lost 4 bases, and 11 bases had no gene match. Per germline, CDR1 SGHRS and CDR2 YFSETQ. The CDR3 region has the DNA TGCGCCAGCAGCCCGCAAGGGGGACAGCCATACAATGAGCAGTTCTTC. This gives the protein CASSPQGGQPYNEQFF.

This clone was detected only a few times. This rearrangement joins TRBV6-5 to TRBJ2-7, with D tentatively TRBD2 (6 bases). Germline CDR1 MNHEY, CDR2 SVGAGI. The CDR3 sequence is 14 residues long. V gave up 2 bases and J gave up 6 bases, with 14 bases separating them. CDR3 nucleotide sequence: TGTGCCAGCAGTTACCCGGGGAACGGGGGCGAGCAGTACTTC. Protein: CASSYPGNGGEQYF.

The chain joins TRBV5-4 to TRBJ2-4; maybe TRBD1 (6 bases). Germline values: CDR1 SGHNT, CDR2 YYREEE (reference sequence). V was trimmed by 0 bases and J by 2 bases, leaving 18 bases between them. The CDR3 sequence is 18 residues long. CDR3 region: CASSLGGMGADPKNIQYF. CDR3 in DNA: TGTGCCAGCAGCTTGGGAGGCATGGGGGCTGATCCCAAAAACATTCAGTACTTC.

This clone was counted between two and nine times. The chain recombines TRBV4-1 with TRBJ2-2, with 7 nucleotides matching TRBD1. The V segment lost 6 bases and the J segment 2 bases; nucleotides outside the gene matches: 3. The CDR3 is 14 amino acids. Germline assignment: CDR1 MGHRA and CDR2 YSYEKL. CDR3 nucleotide sequence: TGCGCCAGCAGGGGACAGATAAACACCGGGGAGCTGTTTTTT. Translated: CASRGQINTGELFF.

This clone was counted a few times. The CDR3 DNA is TGTGCCAGCTCACCACCGTTGGGGCCATATGGCTACACCTTC. Its translation: CASSPPLGPYGYTF. The rearrangement joins TRBV18 to TRBJ1-2; perhaps TRBD1 as D (5 bases). Germline CDR1 reads KGHSH; CDR2 reads LQKENI. Trimming removed 0 bases from V and 5 bases from J, with 10 bases in between. There are 14 residues in the CDR3.

The chain joins TRBV11-2 to TRBJ2-7; 9 positions match TRBD2. This CDR3 region has 13 residues. J lost 7 bases, V lost 1 base, and 2 bases had no gene match. CDR1 and CDR2 from the germline V gene are SGHAT and FQNNGV. This CDR3 reads CASSLGSGGEQYF. The CDR3 nucleotides are TGTGCCAGCAGCTTAGGGAGCGGGGGGGAGCAGTACTTC.

The sample holds one count of this clone. The chain links TRBV9 to TRBJ2-3; TRBD1 agrees at 12 bases. With 0 bases clipped from V and 2 bases from J, the junction kept 4 bases outside the gene matches. The CDR3 totals 17 residues. Germline V gene data show CDR1 as SGDLS and CDR2 as YYNGEE. Here the CDR3 reads CASSVGDRGPNTDTQYF. CDR3 nucleotide sequence: TGTGCCAGCAGCGTAGGGGACAGGGGGCCGAACACAGATACGCAGTATTTT.

This clone was seen only a few times. CDR3 DNA: TGTGCCAGCAGTGATCCCTGGACAGGGGGGGGTGGCTACACCTTC. Its protein product is CASSDPWTGGGGYTF. This rearrangement joins TRBV6-1 to TRBJ1-2; 10 bases match TRBD1. V was pared by 3 bases and J by 7 bases, with 8 bases of the junction left unmatched. The germline V gene has CDR1 MNHNS and CDR2 SASEGT. CDR3 length equals 15 residues.

This chain connects TRBV6-1 to TRBJ2-5; TRBD2 is a possible D gene (6 bases). TRBJ2-7 explains the end of the DNA better; the J call may be wrong. CDR1 is MNHNS, CDR2 SASEGT, per germline. This CDR3 region has 15 residues. This CDR3 is CASSDSAGPSYEQYF. The CDR3 bases are TGTGCCAGCAGTGACAGCGCGGGGCCATCCTACGAGCAGTACTTC.

The V gene is TRBV29-1, the J gene TRBJ2-3; TRBD1 matches at 10 bases. Germline values: CDR1 SQVTM, CDR2 ANQGSEA. V shed 1 base, J shed 1 base, and the junction held 5 bases outside the gene matches. The CDR3 length is 16 residues. Here the CDR3 reads CSVEGTGGVGTDTQYF. The CDR3 DNA follows: TGCAGCGTTGAAGGGACAGGGGGGGTGGGCACAGATACGCAGTATTTT.

The chain employs TRBV6-1 and TRBJ1-6; 7 positions agree with TRBD1. The CDR3 is made up of 15 amino acids. Germline CDR1 reads MNHNS; CDR2 reads SASEGT. Unmatched junction bases numbered 7, after V lost 1 base and J lost 10 bases. Here the CDR3 reads CASSEERGLGSPLHF. In DNA form, the CDR3 reads TGTGCCAGCAGTGAAGAGAGGGGGCTCGGATCACCCCTCCACTTT.